A single sample gave rise to the 22 T cell receptor beta chains below, sequenced in a study of T cell responses to AZD1222 COVID-19 vaccine (dated by TCRdb to the early 2020s). What this sample's time point label stands for: baseline before first vaccination. Reading the label with the study, this specimen's treatment or condition is: meningococcal conjugate vaccine given as trial control. The receptor library was made with the immunoSEQ multiplex PCR assay. In TCRdb, the immuneACCESS table is reduced to in-frame sequences with V and J assigned. These tables do not hold every clone; where another copy was compared, an unresolved V gene accounts for under half, and the others remain unexplained. In all, the sample holds tens of thousands of clones, and roughly nine tenths of those were seen once. Of the sample, about 2.6% is held by the ten largest clones. The sequencing here drew on peripheral blood, taken on day 0 of MenACWY control vaccination. The origin of the receptors is an adult in good health.

The chain joins TRBV30 to TRBJ1-4, with 9 bases lining up with TRBD1. The CDR3 extends over 13 amino acids. Germline trimming cut 8 bases from V and 8 bases from J; bases unmatched to any gene: 9. Germline V CDR1 and CDR2: GTSNPN, SVGIG (reference sequence). The chain's CDR3 is CAGTGQGREKLFF. DNA for the CDR3: TGTGCCGGCACGGGACAGGGTAGGGAAAAACTGTTTTTT.

The genes are TRBV12-3 or TRBV12-4 and TRBJ1-5; TRBD1 matches at 11 bases. Losses at the gene ends were 6 bases for V and 7 bases for J; bases not matched to a gene: 2. This CDR3 comprises 13 residues. CDR3 residues: CASSGQGAQPQHF. The CDR3 bases are TGTGCCAGCAGCGGACAGGGGGCCCAGCCCCAGCATTTT.

The genes are TRBV24-1 and TRBJ2-1; TRBD2 aligns across 12 bases. With 3 bases clipped from V and 4 bases from J, the junction kept 3 bases outside the gene matches. The length of the CDR3 is 16 residues. CDR1 and CDR2 from the germline V gene are KGHDR and SFDVKD. CDR3 sequence: CATSDASGGAYNEQFF. The CDR3 bases are TGTGCCACCAGTGATGCTAGCGGGGGGGCTTACAATGAGCAGTTCTTC.

The V and J genes are TRBV9 and TRBJ1-4; unclear D gene. Per germline, CDR1 SGDLS and CDR2 YYNGEE. The CDR3 length is 13 residues. Between the trimmed V and J ends, which lost 3 bases and 5 bases, there was a span of 8 bases. The CDR3 coding sequence is TGTGCCAGCAGCGCCGATCAAAATGAAAAACTGTTTTTT. Its translation: CASSADQNEKLFF.

The chain carries TRBV21-1 and TRBJ1-5; TRBD1, as called in the table, went unchecked against the DNA. TRBV21-1 is a pseudogene locus. The CDR3 has 15 residues. The CDR3: CASSKQTDEGQPQHF. The CDR3 DNA reads as TGTGCCAGCAGCAAGCAGACAGACGAAGGTCAGCCCCAGCATTTT.

This clone was seen just once. The CDR3 sequence is CSVATGTALSGYTF. The CDR3 DNA follows: TGCAGCGTTGCGACAGGGACCGCTTTAAGTGGCTACACCTTC. V usage is TRBV29-1 and J usage is TRBJ1-2; 7 bases agree with TRBD1. The CDR3 consists of 14 residues. From germline, CDR1 is SQVTM and CDR2 ANQGSEA. The V gene end was trimmed by 4 bases and the J gene end by 7 bases; junction bases not matched to a gene: 12.

This clone appeared a few times. The chain combines TRBV6-5 with TRBJ2-2; D not resolved. Trimming cost V 4 bases and J 11 bases, with 14 bases left between them. The CDR3 spans 13 residues. Germline loops: CDR1 MNHEY, CDR2 SVGAGI. The CDR3 sequence: CASSWTGLRELFF. The DNA for the CDR3 is TGTGCCAGCAGTTGGACGGGCCTCAGAGAGCTGTTTTTT.

This clone was seen a handful of times. The rearrangement links TRBV6-4 to TRBJ2-3; D is ambiguous. The germline gives CDR1 MRHNA, CDR2 SNTAGT. V lost 8 bases, J lost 2 bases, and 14 bases lay in between. The CDR3 has 14 residues. The CDR3 sequence: CASSHRADTDTQYF. Written as DNA, the CDR3 is TGTGCCAGCTCCCACCGGGCGGACACAGATACGCAGTATTTT.

The chain couples TRBV5-6 to TRBJ2-7, with a possible D match to TRBD1 (5 bases). Trimming left V 1 base short and J 0 bases short, with 11 bases between. This CDR3 comprises 15 residues. The germline gives CDR1 SGHDT, CDR2 YYEEEE. The DNA of the CDR3 is TGTGCCAGCAGCTTGAGAACAGGATACTCCTACGAGCAGTACTTC. This gives the protein CASSLRTGYSYEQYF.

V and J are TRBV6-1 and TRBJ2-7; D unresolved. The germline CDR1 and CDR2 sequences are MNHNS and SASEGT. Trimming took 3 bases from V and 0 from J, leaving 18 bases between them. The CDR3 totals 17 residues. The CDR3 nucleotides read TGTGCCAGCAGTGAGGTTTTCCGGGCCTATGGCTCCTACGAGCAGTACTTC. It encodes CASSEVFRAYGSYEQYF.

CDR3 sequence (DNA): TGTGCCAGCAGCGCAACTAGCGGAGTTCAAGAGACCCAGTACTTC. Translated: CASSATSGVQETQYF. The chain couples TRBV9 to TRBJ2-5, with 8 nucleotides matching TRBD2. Germline lookup yields CDR1 SGDLS and CDR2 YYNGEE. The V gene end was trimmed by 3 bases and the J gene end by 2 bases; junction bases not matched to a gene: 6. This CDR3 spans 15 amino acids.

The chain recombines TRBV25-1 with TRBJ1-1; possible D gene TRBD1, 5 bases. The germline V gene has CDR1 MGHDK and CDR2 SYGVNS. The CDR3 contains 12 residues. V was cut by 3 bases and J by 4 bases, with 6 bases left in between. CDR3 amino acids: CASSEGGTEAFF. The CDR3 DNA follows: TGTGCCAGCAGTGAGGGGGGCACTGAAGCTTTCTTT. Combining the CDR3 with reference TRBV25-1 and TRBJ1-1 gives the whole variable domain EADIYQTPRYLVIGTGKKITLECSQTMGHDKMYWYQQDPGMELHLIHYSYGVNSTEKGDLSSESTVSRIRTEHFPLTLESARPSHTSQYLCASSEGGTEAFFGQGTRLTVV.

The rearrangement links TRBV12-3 or TRBV12-4 to TRBJ1-3; D remains unclear. Trimming shortened V by 6 bases and J by 9 bases, and 9 bases separated the two germline ends. This CDR3 is built from 11 residues. The CDR3 DNA is TGTGCCAGCAGCCCCCGGGGCACCATATATTTT. Translating gives CASSPRGTIYF.

The chain has TRBV6-2 or TRBV6-3 and TRBJ2-1, with D possibly matching TRBD1 (6 bases). Germline values: CDR1 MNHEY, CDR2 SVGEGT. The CDR3 extends over 13 amino acids. V was trimmed by 6 bases and J by 9 bases, leaving 15 bases between them. The CDR3 sequence is CASSLPDSGEQFF. DNA for the CDR3: TGTGCCAGCAGCCTTCCGGACAGTGGTGAGCAGTTCTTC.

DNA of the CDR3: TGTGCTAGTGGTTTGGTCCTTGGGGGGGATAGGAATCAGCCCCAGCATTTT. Its protein is CASGLVLGGDRNQPQHF. The rearrangement uses TRBV12-5 and TRBJ1-5; D possibly corresponds to TRBD1 (5 bases). V lost 0 bases and J lost 4, with 16 bases in between. Germline V lookup: CDR1 LGHNT, CDR2 FRNRAP. The CDR3 spans 17 residues.

The genes are TRBV9 and TRBJ1-2; 9 nucleotides align to TRBD1. The CDR3 is 14 residues long. Germline values: CDR1 SGDLS, CDR2 YYNGEE. The V segment lost 4 bases and the J segment 5 bases; nucleotides outside the gene matches: 6. The CDR3 reads CASSPGTGSYGYTF. CDR3 in DNA: TGTGCCAGCAGCCCCGGGACAGGGTCTTATGGCTACACCTTC.

The chain links TRBV2 to TRBJ1-2; D not resolved. The germline CDR1 and CDR2 sequences are SNHLY and FYNNEI. The CDR3 has 13 residues. V shed 2 bases and J shed 8 bases, with 12 bases lying between them. The CDR3 reads CASSESEGIGYTF. The CDR3 DNA is TGTGCCAGCAGTGAATCAGAAGGGATCGGCTACACCTTC.

The DNA for the CDR3 is TGTGCCAGCAGCCTCAGCCCGGCGAACACCGGGGAGCTGTTTTTT. It translates to CASSLSPANTGELFF. This chain joins TRBV9 and TRBJ2-2; D remains unclear. This CDR3 has 15 amino acids. Trimming left V 4 bases short and J 0 bases short, with 10 bases between. Germline-derived CDR1 and CDR2 are SGDLS and YYNGEE.

This chain connects TRBV10-1 to TRBJ2-1, with D perhaps matching TRBD1 (6 bases). Trimming pared 7 bases from V and 4 bases from J, leaving 11 bases between. CDR1 and CDR2 from the germline V gene are WNHNN and SYGVQD (reference sequence). The CDR3 has 13 amino acids. Written as DNA, the CDR3 is TGCGCCAGCAAAGGACAGATATACAATGAGCAGTTCTTC. It specifies CASKGQIYNEQFF.

The chain couples TRBV4-3 to TRBJ1-3; the D is unclear. The CDR3 length is 16 residues. Germline loops: CDR1 LGHNA, CDR2 YSLEER. V was shortened by 0 bases and J by 4 bases, with 13 bases between the two germline ends. The CDR3 nucleotides are TGCGCCAGCAGCCAAGATTGGAGTTATTCAGGAAACACCATATATTTT. It codes for CASSQDWSYSGNTIYF.

The chain joins TRBV7-2 to TRBJ1-3, with TRBD1 identical over 9 bases. CDR1 is SGHTA and CDR2 is FQGNSA in the germline V gene. V lost 0 bases and J lost 3; bases outside the gene matches: 3. The CDR3 is made up of 16 amino acids. The CDR3 spells CASSLAGQGNGNTIYF. The CDR3 nucleotides are TGTGCCAGCAGCTTAGCAGGACAGGGGAATGGAAACACCATATATTTT.

The chain couples TRBV20-1 to TRBJ1-4; D is undetermined. The CDR3 is made up of 10 amino acids. Trimming pared 5 bases from V and 6 bases from J, leaving 4 bases between. Germline V gene sequence: CDR1 DFQATT, CDR2 SNEGSKA (reference sequence). CDR3 coding DNA: TGCAGTGCTCTAGATGAAAAACTGTTTTTT. This gives the protein CSALDEKLFF.